Listed here are 31 T cell receptor beta chains from one sample, sequenced in a study of blood T cell repertoires in COVID-19. The table came from immunoSEQ multiplex PCR; TCRdb's copy has only in-frame clones and leaves some out. The sample yields 100,000 to 150,000 clones, approximately 84% seen once. The sample was peripheral blood. These receptors were collected from a man between 65 and 85 years old with acute or convalescent COVID-19.

This clone was seen a handful of times. The genes are TRBV5-4 and TRBJ1-2; D not resolved. Germline V gene sequence: CDR1 SGHNT, CDR2 YYREEE (reference sequence). Between the trimmed V and J ends, which lost 0 bases and 9 bases, there was a span of 12 bases. The CDR3 is 13 residues long. The CDR3 protein is CASSLAERISYTF. DNA of the CDR3: TGTGCCAGCAGCTTGGCCGAGAGGATAAGCTACACCTTC.

This chain uses TRBV28 with TRBJ1-1; TRBD1 is a possible D gene (6 bases). The CDR3 has 12 amino acids. Germline-derived CDR1 and CDR2 are MDHEN and SYDVKM. The germline V and J ends were trimmed by 6 bases and 7 bases, with 12 bases remaining between them. The CDR3 coding sequence is TGTGCCAGCAGAGCTGGGACATTTGAAGCTTTCTTT. Translated, it gives CASRAGTFEAFF.

This chain's CDR3 is CAWRGGRQGKTGELFF. Here the CDR3 DNA reads TGTGCCTGGAGAGGGGGGCGACAGGGTAAAACCGGGGAGCTGTTTTTT. The chain recombines TRBV30 with TRBJ2-2; tentatively, D is TRBD1 (7 bases). Germline CDR1 GTSNPN, CDR2 SVGIG (reference sequence). Deletions cut 3 bases from V and 5 bases from J, with 19 bases between. The length of the CDR3 is 16 residues. The complete variable domain, with remaining parts taken from reference TRBV30 and TRBJ2-2, reads SQTIHQWPATLVQPVGSPLSLECTVEGTSNPNLYWYRQAAGRGLQLLFYSVGIGQISSEVPQNLSASRPQDRQFILSSKKLLLSDSGFYLCAWRGGRQGKTGELFFGEGSRLTVL.

The chain combines TRBV9 with TRBJ2-4; 7 nucleotides agree with TRBD1. Trimming cost V 2 bases and J 8 bases; bases outside gene matches: 7. This CDR3 has 14 residues. Germline assignment: CDR1 SGDLS and CDR2 YYNGEE. CDR3 in amino acids: CASSVGIGTDIQYF. The DNA of the CDR3 is TGTGCCAGCAGCGTCGGGATCGGGACAGACATTCAGTACTTC.

The CDR3 sequence is CASSLDRVGGTEAFF. CDR3 in DNA: TGTGCCAGCAGCTTAGATCGGGTGGGTGGCACTGAAGCTTTCTTT. The chain uses TRBV11-2 and TRBJ1-1, with D uncertain. The CDR3 extends over 15 amino acids. Trimming cost V 0 bases and J 4 bases, with 12 bases left between them. Germline CDR1 is SGHAT and CDR2 is FQNNGV.

The CDR3 nucleotides are TGTGCCAGCAGTCCCCGGGAGGGGCCGGGGTATGGCTACACCTTC. Translating it yields CASSPREGPGYGYTF. The V and J genes are TRBV6-5 and TRBJ1-2; a possible D gene is TRBD1 (5 bases). This CDR3 spans 15 amino acids. V shed 5 bases and J shed 5 bases, with 18 bases lying between them. Germline V CDR1 and CDR2: MNHEY, SVGAGI.

The rearrangement uses TRBV10-3 and TRBJ1-1; D may be TRBD1 (5 bases). In germline, CDR1 is ENHRY, CDR2 SYGVKD. The germline V and J ends were trimmed by 0 bases and 8 bases, with 16 bases remaining between them. The CDR3 is 15 residues long. The CDR3 region is CAISESIRGTTEAFF. The CDR3 bases are TGTGCCATCAGTGAGTCGATTAGGGGAACTACCGAAGCTTTCTTT.

The V gene is TRBV14, the J gene TRBJ1-2, with a tentative D call TRBD1 (6 bases). This CDR3 has 13 amino acids. Germline V gene sequence: CDR1 SGHDN, CDR2 FVKESK. Trimming pared 2 bases from V and 4 bases from J, leaving 8 bases between. As DNA, the CDR3 is TGTGCCAGCAGCCAACAACAGGGCTATGGCTACACCTTC. This translates into CASSQQQGYGYTF.

The chain couples TRBV2 to TRBJ1-6, with 8 positions matching TRBD1. The CDR3 spans 15 residues. J gave up 5 bases and V 6 bases, and 6 bases lay outside the gene matches. The germline CDR1 and CDR2 sequences are SNHLY and FYNNEI. The CDR3 bases are TGTGCCAGCAGGGTACAGGGGGTCGATAATTCACCCCTCCACTTT. Its translation is CASRVQGVDNSPLHF.

This sequence joins TRBV5-6 and TRBJ2-7, with TRBD1 matching over 9 bases. CDR3 length: 15 residues. In germline, CDR1 is SGHDT, CDR2 YYEEEE. The V gene end was trimmed by 5 bases and the J gene end by 3 bases; junction bases not matched to a gene: 9. This chain's CDR3 is CASSKGDREVYEQYF. For the CDR3, the DNA is TGTGCCAGCAGTAAAGGGGACAGGGAGGTCTACGAGCAGTACTTC.

This chain uses TRBV6-5 with TRBJ1-1, with a possible D match to TRBD1 (6 bases). CDR3 size: 13 residues. Germline loops: CDR1 MNHEY, CDR2 SVGAGI. V gave up 9 bases and J gave up 3 bases, with 14 bases separating them. CDR3 nucleotides: TGTGCCAGTCACAGGGCGGCCGACACTGAAGCTTTCTTT. Translating gives CASHRAADTEAFF.

The chain recombines TRBV7-2 with TRBJ1-2; perhaps TRBD1 as D (5 bases). Per germline, CDR1 SGHTA and CDR2 FQGNSA. Trimming cost V 4 bases and J 4 bases, with 16 bases left between them. The CDR3 consists of 15 residues. The CDR3 coding sequence is TGTGCCAGCAGCTACGACAGCGTCCCCTTCTATGGCTACACCTTC. Protein product: CASSYDSVPFYGYTF.

The chain combines TRBV6-5 with TRBJ2-4; D gene ambiguous. The V end was cut by 6 bases, the J end by 8 bases, with 11 bases between. The V gene's germline CDR1 is MNHEY and CDR2 SVGAGI. The CDR3 totals 12 residues. CDR3 sequence (DNA): TGTGCCAGCAGAAGCCTAACAGACATTCAGTACTTC. Its protein product is CASRSLTDIQYF.

The CDR3 loop reads CASSQLGARAGNTIYF. The CDR3, as DNA: TGCGCCAGCAGCCAGTTGGGGGCGAGAGCCGGAAACACCATATATTTT. J is TRBJ1-3 and V is TRBV5-1, with D tentatively TRBD1 (6 bases). The ends were cut back, 4 bases at V and 4 bases at J, with 18 bases in the middle. Germline-derived CDR1 and CDR2 are SGHRS and YFSETQ. CDR3 length: 16 amino acids.

The rearrangement joins TRBV29-1 to TRBJ2-3; TRBD1 matches 9 bases. V lost 5 bases to trimming and J lost 6 bases; unmatched junction nucleotides: 9. Germline V lookup: CDR1 SQVTM, CDR2 ANQGSEA. The CDR3 has 14 residues. This CDR3 reads CSVTTGGAWDTQYF. In DNA form, the CDR3 reads TGCAGCGTTACCACAGGGGGCGCGTGGGATACGCAGTATTTT.

J is TRBJ2-2 and V is TRBV18; D ambiguous. The CDR3 spans 13 residues. V lost 3 bases and J lost 6, with 8 bases in between. CDR1 and CDR2 (germline): KGHSH, LQKENI. The CDR3 bases are TGTGCCAGCTCACCCATGAGGTCCGGGGAGCTGTTTTTT. Protein: CASSPMRSGELFF.

The chain carries TRBV7-2 and TRBJ1-2; a weak D match, TRBD1 (6 bases). Between the trimmed V and J ends, which lost 1 base and 0 bases, there was a span of 12 bases. The CDR3 length is 16 residues. Germline V CDR1 and CDR2: SGHTA, FQGNSA. Written as DNA, the CDR3 is TGTGCCAGCAGCTTAGTGGACAGCGCCCCTAACTATGGCTACACCTTC. It encodes CASSLVDSAPNYGYTF.

The V gene is TRBV6-5, the J gene TRBJ1-5; perhaps TRBD1 as D (5 bases). V was shortened by 6 bases and J by 2 bases, with 14 bases between the two germline ends. CDR3 length equals 15 residues. Germline V lookup: CDR1 MNHEY, CDR2 SVGAGI. The CDR3 bases are TGTGCCAGCAGACCCCGGGGGGGAGGCAATCAGCCCCAGCATTTT. Translating gives CASRPRGGGNQPQHF.

The V and J genes are TRBV6-2 or TRBV6-3 and TRBJ2-5; 8 nucleotides match TRBD2. Trimming at V came to 0 bases and at J to 5 bases, leaving 11 bases not matched to a gene. Germline V gene data show CDR1 as MNHEY and CDR2 as SVGEGT. The CDR3 is made up of 17 amino acids. For the CDR3, the DNA is TGTGCCAGCAGTTACTCAACTAGCGGAGGCTCGAGGGAGACCCAGTACTTC. Amino acids: CASSYSTSGGSRETQYF.

The chain is built from TRBV20-1 and TRBJ2-7; 10 bases align to TRBD2. Unmatched junction bases numbered 10, after V lost 3 bases and J lost 2 bases. CDR3 length: 16 amino acids. Germline V lookup: CDR1 DFQATT, CDR2 SNEGSKA (reference sequence). DNA for the CDR3: TGCAGTGCTAGTCCTTTTCTAGCGGGGGACACCTACGAGCAGTACTTC. Its translation: CSASPFLAGDTYEQYF.

V usage is TRBV10-1 and J usage is TRBJ2-2; maybe TRBD1 (6 bases). The CDR3 extends over 13 amino acids. Trimming stripped 6 bases from V and 12 bases from J, with 17 bases between. CDR1 is WNHNN and CDR2 is SYGVQD in the germline V gene (reference sequence). In DNA, the CDR3 is TGCGCCAGCAGCGAAGTAGGGGACAAAAAGCTGTTTTTT. Translating gives CASSEVGDKKLFF.

The rearrangement joins TRBV27 to TRBJ2-7; D is possibly TRBD1 (6 bases). CDR1 and CDR2 from the germline V gene are MNHEY and SMNVEV (reference sequence). Trimming removed 4 bases at V and 4 bases at J, with 14 bases between. This CDR3 region has 14 residues. The CDR3 loop is CASSYGRGAYEQYF. The CDR3 DNA reads as TGTGCCAGCAGTTATGGCAGGGGAGCGTACGAGCAGTACTTC.

This sequence joins TRBV2 and TRBJ1-5; unclear D gene. The V gene's germline CDR1 is SNHLY and CDR2 FYNNEI. The CDR3 is made up of 14 amino acids. Trimming removed 4 bases from V and 2 bases from J, with 9 bases in between. In DNA form, the CDR3 reads TGTGCCAGCAGTGTAAACAACGGCAATCAGCCCCAGCATTTT. As protein: CASSVNNGNQPQHF.

The chain carries TRBV6-1 and TRBJ1-1; no firm D call. V dropped 1 base and J dropped 12 bases, with 18 bases sitting between them. The CDR3 covers 14 residues. From germline, CDR1 is MNHNS and CDR2 SASEGT. For the CDR3, the DNA is TGTGCCAGCAGTGAAGAAAGGAGGTTACGTGAGTCTTTCTTT. Protein product: CASSEERRLRESFF.

The chain recombines TRBV28 with TRBJ1-2; tentatively, D is TRBD1 (5 bases). V was cut by 2 bases and J by 7 bases, with 11 bases left in between. The CDR3 runs to 13 residues. Germline V gene data show CDR1 as MDHEN and CDR2 as SYDVKM. CDR3 DNA sequence: TGTGCCAGCAGTTTACCAGGGCTTACTGGCTACACCTTC. It is translated as CASSLPGLTGYTF.

The rearrangement joins TRBV7-9 to TRBJ2-5; perhaps TRBD2 as D (5 bases). Germline V gene sequence: CDR1 SEHNR, CDR2 FQNEAQ (reference sequence). The V gene lost 0 bases and the J gene lost 5 bases, with 10 bases spanning the gap. The CDR3 extends over 14 amino acids. CDR3 coding DNA: TGTGCCAGCAGCTTAGCGGCTAGCTTCGAGACCCAGTACTTC. Its translation: CASSLAASFETQYF.

This clone was detected only once. The V gene is TRBV27, the J gene TRBJ2-2; maybe TRBD2 (5 bases). In germline, CDR1 is MNHEY, CDR2 SMNVEV (reference sequence). The CDR3 totals 17 residues. V was clipped by 5 bases and J by 0 bases, with 16 bases between them. The CDR3 bases are TGTGCCAGCAGTAAATCAAAAGGGAGACCGAACACCGGGGAGCTGTTTTTT. Translating it yields CASSKSKGRPNTGELFF.

This chain joins TRBV3-1 (or the pseudogene TRBV3-2) and TRBJ1-2, with unresolved D. V lost 0 bases, J lost 4 bases, and 6 bases lay in between. The CDR3 extends over 13 amino acids. Looked up from germline, CDR1 is LGHDT and CDR2 is YNNKEL (reference sequence). CDR3 amino acids: CASSQERPYGYTF. CDR3 bases: TGTGCCAGCAGCCAAGAGCGCCCCTATGGCTACACCTTC.

The chain employs TRBV9 and TRBJ2-3; D not resolved. Trimming pared 0 bases from V and 0 bases from J, leaving 5 bases between. This CDR3 has 14 residues. Per germline, CDR1 SGDLS and CDR2 YYNGEE. The CDR3 is CASSVVSSTDTQYF. In DNA, the CDR3 is TGTGCCAGCAGCGTAGTCTCTAGCACAGATACGCAGTATTTT.

This clone was seen only once. The genes are TRBV11-2 and TRBJ2-7; the match to TRBD1 covers 11 bases. The CDR3 is made up of 15 amino acids. The V segment lost 1 base and the J segment 3 bases; nucleotides outside the gene matches: 2. Germline CDR1 reads SGHAT; CDR2 reads FQNNGV. As DNA, the CDR3 is TGTGCCAGCAGCTTAGGGACAGGGGGCGGCTACGAGCAGTACTTC. Residues: CASSLGTGGGYEQYF.

The chain combines TRBV28 with TRBJ1-4, with TRBD1 as a possible D gene (6 bases). Germline values: CDR1 MDHEN, CDR2 SYDVKM. Trimming left V 5 bases short and J 0 bases short, with 16 bases between. This CDR3 region has 17 residues. The CDR3 DNA reads TGTGCCAGCAGTCGACACAGGGTCGAGGCAACTAATGAAAAACTGTTTTTT. Translating it yields CASSRHRVEATNEKLFF. The full variable domain, in which reference TRBV28 and TRBJ1-4 provide the parts outside the CDR3, is DVKVTQSSRYLVKRTGEKVFLECVQDMDHENMFWYRQDPGLGLRLIYFSYDVKMKEKGDIPEGYSVSREKKERFSLILESASTNQTSMYLCASSRHRVEATNEKLFFGSGTQLSVL.